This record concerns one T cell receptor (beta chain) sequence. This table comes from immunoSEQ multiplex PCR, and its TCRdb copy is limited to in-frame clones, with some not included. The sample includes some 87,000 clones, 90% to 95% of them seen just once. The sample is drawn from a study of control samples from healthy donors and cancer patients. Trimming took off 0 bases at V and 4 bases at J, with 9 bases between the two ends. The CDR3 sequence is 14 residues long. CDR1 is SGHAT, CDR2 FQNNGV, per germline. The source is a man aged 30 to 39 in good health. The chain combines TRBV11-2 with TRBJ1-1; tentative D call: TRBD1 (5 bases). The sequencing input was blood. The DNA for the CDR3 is TGTGCCAGCAGCTTAGAGCAGGGCGGCACTGAAGCTTTCTTT. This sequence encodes CASSLEQGGTEAFF.